The rows below give T cell receptor beta chains drawn from one sample of a study of T cell repertoires in cytomegalovirus infection. What these receptors recognize is not known. TCRdb independently ran MiXCR on the reads; one entry per CDR3 protein. The sample has some 320,000 distinct CDR3 sequences, about 27% seen once; the top ten hold around 20%. The starting material was cultured PBMCs, obtained from culture after CMV antigen stimulation. Receptor source: a human donor in good health (CMV status not recorded). Some clones in this sample may be carry-over from other donors' samples. Both conserved end residues are part of each CDR3. A D gene is named only where the DNA matches it firmly. Where a row states a size, it is once, few, many or the class of an expanded clone; other rows omit it.

size	J	V	D	CDR3	DNA
many	TRBJ2-3	TRBV7-6	-	CASSLVSAGGATDTQYF	TGTGCCAGCAGCTTAGTATCGGCGGGCGGGGCTACAGATACGCAGTATTTT
-	TRBJ2-7	TRBV7-9	-	CASSPEGEKIYEQYF	TGTGCCAGCAGCCCCGAGGGGGAGAAAATCTACGAGCAGTACTTC
few	TRBJ2-3	TRBV7-2	-	CASSSTTTQYF	TGTGCCAGCAGCTCCACTACCACGCAGTATTTT
-	TRBJ2-3	TRBV7-9	-	CASSLRDRVVTQYF	TGTGCCAGCAGCTTAAGGGATCGGGTGGTCACGCAGTATTTT
many	TRBJ2-1	TRBV12-3/TRBV12-4	TRBD2	CASSPWTSGRLVEQFF	TGTGCCAGCAGTCCGTGGACTAGCGGGAGATTGGTTGAGCAGTTCTTC
-	TRBJ1-2	TRBV6-9	-	CASSSPGRDGYTF	TGTGCCAGCAGTTCCCCCGGACGGGATGGCTACACCTTC
few	TRBJ2-1	TRBV7-8	TRBD1	CASSRTGGGPSYNEQFF	TGTGCCAGCAGCCGTACAGGGGGCGGCCCCTCCTACAATGAGCAGTTCTTC
-	TRBJ1-1	TRBV4-1	TRBD1	CASSAWDRGVTEAFF	TGCGCCAGCAGCGCATGGGACAGGGGTGTCACTGAAGCTTTCTTT
few	TRBJ2-2	TRBV28	TRBD2	CASRTSVLTGELFF	TGTGCCAGCAGGACTAGCGTACTAACCGGGGAGCTGTTTTTT
many	TRBJ1-1	TRBV6-1	-	CASSERARAEAFF	TGTGCCAGCAGTGAGCGGGCCAGGGCTGAAGCTTTCTTT
few	TRBJ1-6	TRBV20-1	-	CSALPQSGLYNSPLHF	TGCAGTGCCCTGCCCCAGTCAGGCCTCTATAATTCACCCCTCCACTTT
many	TRBJ1-5	TRBV7-8	TRBD1	CASSTRTGRLGQPQHF	TGTGCCAGCAGCACCCGGACAGGGCGCTTGGGACAGCCCCAGCATTTT
-	TRBJ2-3	TRBV19	TRBD2	CASSGTSGVIQSTDTQYF	TGTGCCAGTAGCGGGACTAGCGGGGTTATTCAGAGCACAGATACGCAGTATTTT
few	TRBJ1-2	TRBV7-6	TRBD1	CASSLGTGGFFGYTF	TGTGCCAGCAGCTTAGGGACAGGGGGATTTTTCGGCTACACCTTC
many	TRBJ2-5	TRBV7-2	-	CASSLGGVETQYF	TGTGCCAGCAGCTTAGGGGGTGTAGAGACCCAGTACTTC
-	TRBJ2-1	TRBV11-2	-	CASSLDKNEQFF	TGTGCCAGCAGCTTAGATAAAAATGAGCAGTTCTTC
-	TRBJ2-3	TRBV19	-	CASSMAADTQYF	TGTGCCAGTAGTATGGCGGCGGATACGCAGTATTTT
-	TRBJ2-5	TRBV4-1	-	CASSQRFRELRETQYF	TGCGCCAGCAGCCAACGATTCAGGGAACTGAGGGAGACCCAGTACTTC
-	TRBJ1-4	TRBV7-6	-	CASSRGPQNEKLFF	TGTGCCAGCAGCAGGGGCCCACAGAATGAAAAACTGTTTTTT
-	TRBJ1-1	TRBV10-3	TRBD1	CAIGGTGDGTEAFF	TGTGCCATCGGTGGGACAGGGGATGGAACTGAAGCTTTCTTT
-	TRBJ1-3	TRBV6-1	TRBD1	CASSRGQDSGNTIYF	TGTGCCAGCAGTCGGGGACAGGACTCTGGAAACACCATATATTTT
few	TRBJ2-3	TRBV7-3	-	CASSLGASSTDTQYF	TGTGCCAGCAGCTTAGGGGCTTCTAGCACAGATACGCAGTATTTT
-	TRBJ1-1	TRBV27	-	CASSLSPGISEAFF	TGTGCCAGCAGTTTAAGTCCAGGAATATCGGAAGCTTTCTTT
-	TRBJ1-5	TRBV19	-	CASSWATDNQPQHF	TGTGCCAGTAGTTGGGCTACAGACAATCAGCCCCAGCATTTT
few	TRBJ1-5	TRBV20-1	-	CSAREQTIGNQPQHF	TGCAGTGCTAGGGAACAGACGATAGGCAATCAGCCCCAGCATTTT
few	TRBJ1-4	TRBV6-6	-	CASRTAEIATNEKLFF	TGTGCCAGCAGGACAGCAGAGATTGCAACTAATGAAAAACTGTTTTTT
-	TRBJ1-2	TRBV12-3/TRBV12-4	-	CASIGGFDVGGYTF	TGTGCCAGCATTGGTGGGTTCGACGTAGGAGGCTACACCTTC
-	TRBJ1-1	TRBV12-3/TRBV12-4	-	CASSLNGATEAFF	TGTGCCAGCAGTTTAAACGGGGCCACTGAAGCTTTCTTT
few	TRBJ2-1	TRBV6-1	TRBD2	CASSETGLAGGQVEQFF	TGTGCCAGCAGTGAAACCGGACTAGCGGGGGGGCAGGTTGAGCAGTTCTTC
few	TRBJ1-1	TRBV7-2	-	CASSSTGPMNTEAFF	TGTGCCAGCAGCTCGACGGGGCCCATGAACACTGAAGCTTTCTTT
few	TRBJ1-1	TRBV10-2	TRBD1	CASSFQQGRNTEAFF	TGCGCCAGCAGTTTTCAACAGGGGCGGAACACTGAAGCTTTCTTT
once	TRBJ1-5	TRBV7-9	TRBD1	CASSLYMGGGGQPQHF	TGTGCCAGCAGCTTATACATGGGAGGGGGCGGGCAGCCCCAGCATTTT
-	TRBJ2-7	TRBV5-8	-	CASSRTPGAYEQYF	TGTGCCAGCAGCAGGACCCCAGGGGCCTACGAGCAGTACTTC
-	TRBJ1-1	TRBV3-1	-	CASSPTGPMNTEAFF	TGTGCCAGCAGCCCTACGGGGCCCATGAACACTGAAGCTTTCTTT
-	TRBJ2-7	TRBV18	TRBD1	CASSPPGQATYEQYF	TGTGCCAGCTCACCTCCGGGACAGGCTACCTACGAGCAGTACTTC
-	TRBJ1-1	TRBV7-6	-	CASSPELTTGMNTEAFF	TGTGCCAGCAGCCCGGAGTTAACGACAGGCATGAACACTGAAGCTTTCTTT
-	TRBJ2-1	TRBV7-2	TRBD2	CASSLLTAGREQFF	TGTGCCAGCAGCTTATTAACAGCGGGACGTGAGCAGTTCTTC
few	TRBJ1-6	TRBV4-1	-	CASSQDGNSPLHF	TGCGCCAGCAGCCAAGATGGAAATTCACCCCTCCACTTT
few	TRBJ2-7	TRBV11-1	TRBD1	CASSFVLGGGEQYF	TGTGCCAGCAGCTTCGTACTAGGGGGCGGCGAGCAGTACTTC
few	TRBJ2-5	TRBV6-6	-	CASSSGHRETQYF	TGTGCCAGCAGTTCGGGACATCGAGAGACCCAGTACTTC
few	TRBJ1-2	TRBV29-1	TRBD1	CSVDRTGPRNGGYTF	TGCAGCGTTGATCGGACAGGGCCTCGTAACGGGGGCTACACCTTC
-	TRBJ1-1	TRBV2	-	CASSVGENTEAFF	TGTGCCAGCAGTGTTGGGGAGAACACTGAAGCTTTCTTT
-	TRBJ2-1	TRBV20-1	TRBD2	CSARAGSGFLRSYNEQFF	TGCAGTGCTAGAGCGGGTAGCGGGTTTCTTCGCTCCTACAATGAGCAGTTCTTC
-	TRBJ1-5	TRBV7-9	TRBD1	CASSATGVNQPQHF	TGTGCCAGCAGCGCTACAGGGGTCAATCAGCCCCAGCATTTT
many	TRBJ2-7	TRBV7-2	-	CASSFGLLTEQYF	TGTGCCAGCAGCTTCGGACTACTCACCGAGCAGTACTTC
-	TRBJ1-4	TRBV6-6	-	CASSYSTGLGEKLFF	TGTGCCAGCAGTTACTCGACGGGGCTAGGCGAAAAACTGTTTTTT
few	TRBJ1-5	TRBV12-3/TRBV12-4	-	CASSSRIQGQPQHF	TGTGCCAGCAGTTCCCGGATACAGGGACAGCCCCAGCATTTT